A single sample gave rise to the 20 T cell receptor beta chains below, sequenced in a study of beta chain features in type 1 diabetes listed by TCRdb under 2018. Study-wide findings and limitations: In all four CD4+ subsets, TCRB CDR3 length was moderately but significantly shorter in type 1 diabetes patients.

The method was the immunoSEQ multiplex PCR assay. The entire amount of isolated RNA was reverse transcribed using the High Capacity cDNA Reverse Transcription Kit, so the sequenced TCRB transcripts were expressed ones. The clones in this table, taken by TCRdb from immuneACCESS, are in-frame only. Not every clone is retained; where verified, under half of the shortfall comes from an unresolved V gene, and the cause of the rest is unknown. Counted in this sample were roughly 730,000 clones; around 15% of them appeared once. The ten largest clones capture less than 0.025% of the sample. Antigens for these TCRs are unknown. Sequencing was performed on naive CD4+ T cells from blood. The sample's cell subset or site label, in plain terms: true naive CD4+ T cells. These receptors originate from a man between 18 and 29 years old with type 1 diabetes.

V usage is TRBV18 and J usage is TRBJ1-2; no reliable D call. The V and J ends lost 2 bases and 3 bases respectively, with 7 bases between them. This CDR3 region has 13 residues. Germline V gives CDR1 KGHSH, CDR2 LQKENI. This CDR3 is CASSPVEDYGYTF. The CDR3 region has the DNA TGTGCCAGCTCACCAGTAGAAGACTATGGCTACACCTTC.

The chain carries TRBV30 and TRBJ1-2; 11 bases fit TRBD1. This CDR3 is 18 amino acids long. Losses at the gene ends were 0 bases for V and 8 bases for J; bases not matched to a gene: 17. Per the germline V gene, CDR1 is GTSNPN and CDR2 is SVGIG (reference sequence). CDR3 region: CAWSVHGTGGLSFQGYTF. DNA for the CDR3: TGTGCCTGGAGTGTCCACGGGACAGGGGGGTTGTCGTTCCAAGGCTACACCTTC.

The chain uses TRBV9 and TRBJ2-2; perhaps D is TRBD1 or TRBD2 (5 bases each). Per germline, CDR1 SGDLS and CDR2 YYNGEE. V lost 4 bases, J lost 1 base, and 14 bases lay in between. The CDR3 runs 16 residues. The chain's CDR3 is CASSLRDGQNTGELFF. CDR3 in DNA: TGTGCCAGCAGCCTACGGGACGGACAGAACACCGGGGAGCTGTTTTTT.

The chain carries TRBV29-1 and TRBJ1-2; TRBD1 might be the D (6 bases). V lost 7 bases and J 0 bases, leaving 12 bases between the germline ends. CDR1 is SQVTM, CDR2 ANQGSEA, per germline. The length of the CDR3 is 13 residues. The CDR3 nucleotides are TGCAGCGCCGCTGGACAGACTAACTATGGCTACACCTTC. Protein: CSAAGQTNYGYTF.

This clone has a handful of counts. This chain connects TRBV4-1 to TRBJ2-5, with D possibly matching TRBD1 (5 bases). Trimming took 1 base from V and 5 from J, leaving 11 bases between them. Germline lookup yields CDR1 MGHRA and CDR2 YSYEKL. This CDR3 has 14 amino acids. This chain's CDR3 is CASSQGGYMETQYF. CDR3 DNA: TGCGCCAGCAGCCAAGGGGGCTACATGGAGACCCAGTACTTC.

This clone came up a few times. The chain has TRBV7-2 and TRBJ2-2, with D tentatively TRBD2 (5 bases). CDR1 and CDR2 from the germline V gene are SGHTA and FQGNSA. This CDR3 is built from 13 residues. V dropped 5 bases and J dropped 6 bases, with 10 bases sitting between them. DNA for the CDR3: TGTGCCAGCAGCCCCACTAGGGCCGGGGAGCTGTTTTTT. Its protein is CASSPTRAGELFF.

This sequence joins TRBV30 and TRBJ1-1; 8 positions agree with TRBD1. There are 17 residues in the CDR3. Germline V lookup: CDR1 GTSNPN, CDR2 SVGIG (reference sequence). The V segment lost 1 base and the J segment 3 bases; nucleotides outside the gene matches: 13. CDR3 region: CAWSAGAAGGSDTEAFF. The CDR3 nucleotides read TGTGCCTGGAGTGCAGGGGCGGCAGGGGGCTCGGACACTGAAGCTTTCTTT.

Comments on this clone: Other nucleotide sequences in the sample specify the same CDR3. V gene TRBV18 combines with J gene TRBJ1-2; no firm D call. Deletions cut 2 bases from V and 4 bases from J, with 2 bases between. The V gene's germline CDR1 is KGHSH and CDR2 LQKENI. The CDR3 is 11 amino acids. The CDR3 loop reads CASSPGYGYTF. CDR3 DNA sequence: TGTGCCAGCTCACCAGGCTATGGCTACACCTTC.

This clone was seen a single time. CDR3 sequence: CASSPPGRALETQYF. In DNA, the CDR3 is TGTGCCAGCTCACCACCGGGCAGGGCTTTAGAGACCCAGTACTTC. The chain combines TRBV18 with TRBJ2-5; tentatively, D is TRBD1 (5 bases). The CDR3 extends over 15 amino acids. Looked up from germline, CDR1 is KGHSH and CDR2 is LQKENI. Trimming removed 0 bases from V and 4 bases from J, with 12 bases in between.

This clone has a handful of counts. The CDR3 region is CASSARDRSYNEQFF. Written as DNA, the CDR3 is TGTGCCAGCAGTGCCAGGGACCGCTCCTACAATGAGCAGTTCTTC. The chain employs TRBV6-1 and TRBJ2-1; D possibly uses TRBD1 or TRBD2 (5 bases each). Germline V gives CDR1 MNHNS, CDR2 SASEGT. This CDR3 region has 15 residues. The germline V and J ends were trimmed by 4 bases and 0 bases, with 10 bases remaining between them.

This clone was seen only a few times. The genes are TRBV7-2 and TRBJ2-1; 12 bases are shared with TRBD2. Germline-derived CDR1 and CDR2 are SGHTA and FQGNSA. V lost 3 bases and J lost 2; bases outside the gene matches: 8. CDR3 size: 18 residues. CDR3 in DNA: TGTGCCAGCAGCTTTTCGACTAGCGGGGGACCAACCTACAATGAGCAGTTCTTC. Translation: CASSFSTSGGPTYNEQFF. The whole variable domain, filled in from reference TRBV7-2 and TRBJ2-1, reads GAGVSQSPSNKVTEKGKDVELRCDPISGHTALYWYRQSLGQGLEFLIYFQGNSAPDKSGLPSDRFSAERTGGSVSTLTIQRTQQEDSAVYLCASSFSTSGGPTYNEQFFGPGTRLTVL.

This clone was seen a handful of times. This sequence joins TRBV2 and TRBJ2-3; 13 nucleotides match TRBD2. The length of the CDR3 is 17 residues. CDR1 is SNHLY, CDR2 FYNNEI, per germline. V lost 2 bases, J lost 9 bases, and 11 bases stayed unmatched. CDR3: CASSETPGLAGLRTQYF. The CDR3 DNA reads TGTGCCAGCAGTGAAACCCCGGGACTAGCGGGGTTGCGGACGCAGTATTTT.

This clone was seen a handful of times. The chain is built from TRBV30 and TRBJ1-2; no reliable D call. There are 14 residues in the CDR3. V lost 2 bases and J lost 0, with 10 bases in between. CDR1 is GTSNPN and CDR2 is SVGIG in the germline V gene (reference sequence). This CDR3 is CAWSSHLANYGYTF. CDR3 DNA: TGTGCCTGGAGTTCACACCTGGCTAACTATGGCTACACCTTC. Full variable domain (outside the CDR3, taken from reference TRBV30 and TRBJ1-2): SQTIHQWPATLVQPVGSPLSLECTVEGTSNPNLYWYRQAAGRGLQLLFYSVGIGQISSEVPQNLSASRPQDRQFILSSKKLLLSDSGFYLCAWSSHLANYGYTFGSGTRLTVV.

In this sample, this clone turned up a few times. The rearrangement uses TRBV29-1 and TRBJ1-5; D may be TRBD1 (5 bases). CDR3 size: 14 residues. Trimming took off 4 bases at V and 6 bases at J, with 16 bases between the two ends. Germline assignment: CDR1 SQVTM and CDR2 ANQGSEA. Here the CDR3 reads CSVGEGFGGQPQHF. The CDR3 DNA reads as TGCAGCGTTGGTGAGGGGTTCGGGGGTCAGCCCCAGCATTTT.

This chain connects TRBV19 to TRBJ2-2; 10 bases align to TRBD1. V shed 5 bases and J 6 bases; nucleotides not matched to a gene: 6. The CDR3 sequence is 15 residues long. Germline lookup yields CDR1 LNHDA and CDR2 SQIVND (reference sequence). In nucleotides, the CDR3 is TGTGCCAGTAGTCCAACCGGGACAGGGGCCGGGGAGCTGTTTTTT. Residues: CASSPTGTGAGELFF.

This clone was seen only a few times. This chain connects TRBV30 to TRBJ1-5; 10 positions agree with TRBD1. Germline CDR1 reads GTSNPN; CDR2 reads SVGIG (reference sequence). The length of the CDR3 is 15 residues. The ends lost 2 bases at V and 6 bases at J; junction bases unmatched: 7. The CDR3: CAWSPTGTGVQPQHF. The DNA of the CDR3 is TGTGCCTGGAGTCCAACCGGGACAGGGGTTCAGCCCCAGCATTTT.

The count of this clone is one. The chain recombines TRBV30 with TRBJ2-7; D might be TRBD1 (5 bases). Trimming stripped 3 bases from V and 4 bases from J, with 13 bases between. The CDR3 has 13 residues. From germline, CDR1 is GTSNPN and CDR2 SVGIG (reference sequence). The CDR3 coding sequence is TGTGCCTGGAGCGCACAGTCAGGGTACGAGCAGTACTTC. Translating it yields CAWSAQSGYEQYF.

This chain joins TRBV27 and TRBJ2-7, with 7 bases matching TRBD2. Per the germline V gene, CDR1 is MNHEY and CDR2 is SMNVEV (reference sequence). The CDR3 extends over 16 amino acids. J lost 5 bases, V lost 0 bases, and 10 bases had no gene match. Written as DNA, the CDR3 is TGTGCCAGCAGTTTATCGGCAGGGAGGGTAATCCACGAGCAGTACTTC. This gives the protein CASSLSAGRVIHEQYF.

A few counts support this clone. The CDR3 coding sequence is TGTGCCAGCAGTAACACTGAAGCTTTCTTT. Protein product: CASSNTEAFF. This rearrangement joins TRBV2 to TRBJ1-1, with no clear D. The germline gives CDR1 SNHLY, CDR2 FYNNEI. The CDR3 covers 10 residues. Trimming took off 5 bases at V and 2 bases at J, with 0 bases between the two ends.

This clone was recorded a few times. CDR3 DNA: TGCCTCAGCGGGGGTAGAGAGACCCAGTACTTC. This sequence encodes CLSGGRETQYF. The rearrangement uses TRBV20-1 and TRBJ2-5, with 8 positions matching TRBD2. The CDR3 spans 11 residues. Germline V gene sequence: CDR1 DFQATT, CDR2 SNEGSKA (reference sequence).